The 10 T cell receptor beta chains reported below all come from one sample, sequenced in a study of identical twins. TCRdb reprocessed the 5' RACE reads via MiXCR and lists one record per CDR3 protein. The data contain about 450,000 distinct CDR3 sequences, under 20% of them seen just once; the ten biggest clones take up roughly an eighth. The sample was naive T cells sorted from blood. Receptor source: a man aged 45-65 years in good health.

This clonotype has at least ten counts. The chain couples TRBV10-3 to TRBJ2-3; 10 bases are a match to TRBD2. The CDR3 is made up of 15 amino acids. V lost 4 bases, J lost 2 bases, and 3 bases stayed unmatched. Germline lookup yields CDR1 ENHRY and CDR2 SYGVKD. CDR3 sequence reads: CAISVLAGVTDTQYF. The CDR3 nucleotides are TGTGCCATCAGTGTTCTAGCGGGAGTCACAGATACGCAGTATTTT.

This clonotype was picked up a small number of times. The chain employs TRBV5-6 and TRBJ2-7, with D perhaps given as TRBD1 or TRBD2 (5 bases each). The V gene's germline CDR1 is SGHDT and CDR2 YYEEEE. V was shortened by 4 bases and J by 3 bases, with 14 bases between the two germline ends. This CDR3 is 14 amino acids long. CDR3 in amino acids: CASSHYRDRYEQYF. CDR3 DNA: TGTGCCAGCAGCCATTACCGGGACCGCTACGAGCAGTACTTC.

The chain is built from TRBV6-1 and TRBJ1-1; D uncertain. The CDR3 runs 14 residues. Germline assignment: CDR1 MNHNS and CDR2 SASEGT. Trimming shortened V by 4 bases and J by 5 bases, and 14 bases separated the two germline ends. CDR3 amino acids: CASSVSAGGTEAFF. CDR3 nucleotide sequence: TGTGCCAGCAGTGTCTCGGCAGGAGGTACTGAAGCTTTCTTT.

The table lists this clonotype with a few counts. This chain joins TRBV5-6 and TRBJ2-7, with D unresolved. The CDR3 is 14 amino acids. Germline loops: CDR1 SGHDT, CDR2 YYEEEE. V gave up 0 bases and J gave up 3 bases, with 10 bases separating them. CDR3 sequence (DNA): TGTGCCAGCAGCTTGGTGCAAGATGACTACGAGCAGTACTTC. This translates into CASSLVQDDYEQYF.

V gene TRBV6-1 combines with J gene TRBJ2-3; D is ambiguous. The CDR3 contains 15 residues. Trimming shortened V by 0 bases and J by 2 bases, and 9 bases separated the two germline ends. The germline V gene encodes CDR1 MNHNS and CDR2 SASEGT. CDR3 nucleotides: TGTGCCAGCAGTGAAGCAGGGCGAACCACAGATACGCAGTATTTT. Encoded protein: CASSEAGRTTDTQYF.

The V call is TRBV7-9, the J call TRBJ1-5; D is unclear. This CDR3 has 12 residues. From germline, CDR1 is SEHNR and CDR2 FQNEAQ (reference sequence). V was clipped by 4 bases and J by 3 bases, with 4 bases between them. The CDR3 region is CASSSHNQPQHF. Written as DNA, the CDR3 is TGTGCCAGCAGCTCCCACAATCAGCCCCAGCATTTT. Full variable domain (missing parts from reference TRBV7-9 and TRBJ1-5): DTGVSQNPRHKITKRGQNVTFRCDPISEHNRLYWYRQTLGQGPEFLTYFQNEAQLEKSRLLSDRFSAERPKGSFSTLEIQRTEQGDSAMYLCASSSHNQPQHFGDGTRLSIL.

This clonotype was detected only a few times. The chain combines TRBV15 with TRBJ1-5; D gene ambiguous. CDR1 and CDR2 (germline): LNHNV, YYDKDF (reference sequence). The CDR3 is made up of 15 amino acids. The ends were cut back, 4 bases at V and 6 bases at J, with 16 bases in the middle. The chain's CDR3 is CATSTERTLAQPQHF. The DNA for the CDR3 is TGTGCCACCAGCACCGAAAGAACCCTTGCTCAGCCCCAGCATTTT.

This clonotype has more than one count but fewer than ten. This chain links TRBV9 with TRBJ2-7; TRBD2 agrees at 12 bases. Trimming at V came to 4 bases and at J to 3 bases, leaving 8 bases not matched to a gene. The CDR3 has 16 residues. Germline CDR1 and CDR2: SGDLS and YYNGEE. This CDR3 is CASSSRSLAGGYEQYF. The CDR3 DNA is TGTGCCAGCAGCTCCCGATCACTAGCGGGGGGCTACGAGCAGTACTTC.

This clonotype was observed at least ten times. The genes are TRBV6-5 and TRBJ1-2; no definite D call. Trimming pared 5 bases from V and 10 bases from J, leaving 14 bases between. Germline V CDR1 and CDR2: MNHEY, SVGAGI. This CDR3 region has 12 residues. The CDR3, as DNA: TGTGCCAGCAGTACGGGCCAGCGGGACTACACCTTC. This codes for CASSTGQRDYTF.

The J gene is TRBJ1-5, the V gene TRBV6-2 or TRBV6-3, with D possibly TRBD1 on 6 matching bases. CDR1 MNHEY and CDR2 SVGEGT come from the germline V gene. This CDR3 comprises 16 residues. The ends were cut back, 6 bases at V and 0 bases at J, with 15 bases in the middle. The CDR3 sequence is CASRKGQNNSNQPQHF. The CDR3 region has the DNA TGTGCCAGCAGAAAAGGACAGAATAATAGCAATCAGCCCCAGCATTTT.